A selection of T cell receptor beta chains follows, all from one sample in a study of blood T cell repertoires in COVID-19. The method was immunoSEQ multiplex PCR; TCRdb's version includes in-frame clones alone and lacks a portion of them. The data hold about 100,000 clones, with approximately 90% observed a single time. Sequencing was carried out using peripheral blood. These receptors were taken from a man aged 50 or older with active COVID-19. Each CDR3 is given with its conserved first and last residue. The D gene is left open where the match is weak. The size field is filled for only some rows; it gives once, few, many or a size class.

d_call j_call v_call clone_size cdr3_aa cdr3_nt
- TRBJ1-5 TRBV25-1 - CASSESGTGGGNQPQHF TGTGCCAGCAGTGAATCAGGAACCGGCGGGGGCAATCAGCCCCAGCATTTT
TRBD1 TRBJ1-6 TRBV19 once CASSIPDRGINSPLHF TGTGCCAGTAGTATTCCTGACAGGGGAATCAACTCACCCCTCCACTTT
- TRBJ1-2 TRBV6-2/TRBV6-3 - CASSRQSNYGYTF TGTGCCAGCAGTCGACAGAGTAACTATGGCTACACCTTC
- TRBJ2-1 TRBV7-6 - CASSPTGTLSYNEQFF TGTGCCAGCAGCCCTACCGGGACACTCTCCTACAATGAGCAGTTCTTC
- TRBJ2-3 TRBV19 few CASSIRRSTDTQYF TGTGCCAGTAGTATTCGGCGGTCCACAGATACGCAGTATTTT
TRBD1 TRBJ2-1 TRBV7-9 - CASRSGQEFF TGTGCCAGCAGATCGGGACAGGAGTTCTTC
TRBD2 TRBJ2-3 TRBV7-6 - CASSTWTSGIILSNTQYF TGTGCCAGCAGCACTTGGACTAGCGGGATCATTCTGTCTAATACGCAGTATTTT
- TRBJ1-5 TRBV24-1 - CATSDLPSEPQHF TGTGCCACCAGTGATTTGCCCTCGGAGCCCCAGCATTTT
TRBD1 TRBJ1-1 TRBV7-3 - CASGQGGTMNTEAFF TGTGCCAGCGGACAGGGGGGAACTATGAACACTGAAGCTTTCTTT
- TRBJ1-6 TRBV12-3/TRBV12-4 - CASSYPGSPLHF TGTGCCAGCAGCTACCCGGGGTCACCCCTCCACTTT
TRBD2 TRBJ2-3 TRBV9 - CASSRLAGVGVDTQYF TGTGCCAGCAGCCGACTAGCGGGAGTGGGTGTAGATACGCAGTATTTT
- TRBJ2-3 TRBV7-2 - CASSLRGGNTDTQYF TGTGCCAGCAGCTTAAGAGGGGGTAACACAGATACGCAGTATTTT
- TRBJ2-2 TRBV5-5 - CASSLSGNTGELFF TGTGCCAGCAGCTTGTCCGGGAACACCGGGGAGCTGTTTTTT
- TRBJ2-1 TRBV29-1 - CSVEDRGLYEQFF TGCAGCGTTGAAGATAGGGGATTGTATGAGCAGTTCTTC
TRBD1 TRBJ2-1 TRBV6-5 once CASSYRQSGQGYEQFF TGTGCCAGCAGTTACCGGCAGTCTGGACAGGGATATGAGCAGTTCTTC
TRBD1 TRBJ1-2 TRBV19 - CASIRSGTDYFYGYTF TGTGCCAGTATCAGATCCGGGACAGATTACTTCTATGGCTACACCTTC
TRBD1 TRBJ1-2 TRBV7-2 - CASSSRDSYGYTF TGTGCCAGCAGCTCCCGGGACAGTTATGGCTACACCTTC
- TRBJ1-2 TRBV5-4 few CASSGGLSYTF TGTGCCAGCAGCGGGGGACTCAGCTACACCTTC
TRBD1 TRBJ1-3 TRBV27 - CASSPHTGVGNTIYF TGTGCCAGCAGTCCTCACACAGGGGTCGGAAACACCATATATTTT
TRBD2 TRBJ2-1 TRBV6-1 - CASSESSGGRVNEQFF TGTGCCAGCAGTGAATCGAGCGGGGGCCGGGTGAATGAGCAGTTCTTC
TRBD1 TRBJ1-6 TRBV2 - CASRQGLGYSPLHF TGTGCCAGCAGACAGGGGTTGGGCTATTCACCCCTCCACTTT
TRBD2 TRBJ2-5 TRBV5-4 - CASSLDPAGGQETQYF TGTGCCAGCAGCTTGGATCCAGCGGGGGGCCAAGAGACCCAGTACTTC
TRBD1 TRBJ2-2 TRBV25-1 once CASSKRTGITGELFF TGTGCCAGCAGTAAACGGACAGGGATCACCGGGGAGCTGTTTTTT
TRBD1 TRBJ1-2 TRBV6-5 - CASRSGQGGYTF TGTGCCAGCAGAAGTGGACAGGGCGGCTACACCTTC